Below, one T cell receptor (beta chain) is given with its context. Its antigen is still unknown. Within one base of it there is no much larger clone, and no base qualities were kept. The entry originates in a study of memory CD4+ T cells and cytomegalovirus serostatus (dated by TCRdb to between 2019 and 2020). Broadly, across the study: The cohort included approximately 35 healthy adults from Belgium, of whom 9 were CMV seropositive and roughly 24 were CMV seronegative. CD4+ memory TCRbeta repertoires of a Belgian cohort with known cytomegalovirus serostatus were sequenced in order to replicate a published TCR-based CMV serostatus classifier. Overall study results and their limits: CMV serostatus prediction reached a median bootstrapped AUC of roughly 0.96 with the original framework and roughly 0.9 with a US-trained random forest. The original-framework classifier achieved a median bootstrapped AUC of almost 0.97 with a 95% CI of 0.76-1.00 on the Belgian cohort. Only CD4+CD45RO+ memory cells were sequenced, in contrast to the original study, in which naive and memory CD4+ and CD8+ populations were covered. Of around 150 previously reported CMV-associated TCRbeta sequences, 67 appeared in the CD4+ memory repertoires, each in one to five individuals. The results were interpreted as suggesting that the CMV-associated TCR signature is mostly present in the CD4+ memory repertoire.

Genomic DNA was extracted from sorted cells with the Quick-DNA Microprep Kit. Amplification of TCRbeta DNA was done with the immunoSEQ hsTCRbeta kit, following the protocol from the manufacturer. An Illumina MiSeq instrument was used to sequence the TCRbeta libraries. The authors' pipeline ran thus. Once out-of-frame sequences had been removed, millions of distinct TCRbeta sequences were left, which works out to an average of roughly 64,000 per individual. Each individual was scored using the number of 150 to 200 previously reported CMV-associated TCRbeta sequences that the individual carried and the total number of productive distinct TCRbeta sequences. A beta-binomial model was reimplemented in Python, and scikit-learn random forests with default parameters were trained on US cohort data. Classifier performance on the Belgian cohort was summarized as median AUC with percentile confidence intervals over 10,000 bootstrap iterations. The immuneACCESS repertoire file appears here via TCRdb, limited to in-frame rearrangements. These files lack a portion of the clones; in checked studies, under half of the deficit traces to unresolved V genes, and the cause of the others is not known. From that table come the V and J calls and clone size; the DNA was used to work out D and trimming. The sample has about 75,000 clones on record, about 73% of them singletons. Approximately 2.4% of the sample belongs to the ten largest clones.

The CDR3 sequence holds 14 residues, the cysteine and phenylalanine included. Here the CDR3 DNA is all that survives: 42 bases in frame from base 1. Sequences SEHNR (CDR1) and FQNEAQ (CDR2) are obtained from the germline V gene (reference sequence). The germline ends are 10 bases apart after V is trimmed by 4 bases and J by 4 bases. A FACSAria II was used to sort memory CD4+ T cells, defined as single viable CD3+CD4+CD8-CD45RO+ cells. CMV serostatus was determined with a Roche Elecsys assay detecting serum IgG against CMV pp150, pp28, p38 and p52. After thawing, total CD4+ T cells were enriched by positive selection with CD4 magnetic microbeads. The samples came from a different study that was designed specifically to examine the CD4+ T cell memory repertoire. Peripheral blood mononuclear cells were isolated and cryopreserved according to standard operating procedures, and serum was kept at -80 degrees C. CD3-PerCP (BW264/56), CD4-APC (RPA-T4), CD45RO-PE (UCHT1) and CD8-Pacific Orange (3B5) antibodies were used for staining, and non-viable cells were excluded with Sytox blue.

The sample consisted of memory CD4+ T cells from blood. The rearrangement combines TRBV7-9 with TRBJ2-2, with TRBD2 as a weak D call on 5 bases. The TCR was taken from an adult in good health and CMV-seropositive. The CDR3 protein: CASSSGVVTGELFF. The base sequence is TGTGCCAGCAGCTCCGGGGTCGTCACCGGGGAGCTGTTTTTT.